These 9 T cell receptor beta chains were sequenced from one sample in a study of early T cells in non-severe SARS-CoV-2 infection. TCRdb itself ran the 5' RACE reads through MiXCR, one entry per CDR3 protein. The sample holds 70,000 to 85,000 distinct CDR3 sequences, 10% to 15% seen once. The specimen sequenced was whole blood. The receptors originated from an adult who was a healthcare worker with PCR-confirmed SARS-CoV-2 infection or an uninfected control (not recorded which).

In this sample, this clonotype turned up a few times. This sequence joins TRBV29-1 and TRBJ2-2, with TRBD1 matching over 9 bases. This CDR3 has 16 residues. CDR1 is SQVTM and CDR2 is ANQGSEA in the germline V gene. V lost 5 bases, J lost 2 bases, and 9 bases stayed unmatched. The CDR3 protein is CSVIRYRGPNTGELFF. CDR3 in DNA: TGCAGCGTTATCCGGTACAGGGGGCCAAACACCGGGGAGCTGTTTTTT.

In its sample, this clonotype was seen many times. The rearrangement joins TRBV5-6 to TRBJ1-2, with D possibly matching TRBD1 (6 bases). V lost 0 bases and J 7 bases, leaving 10 bases between the germline ends. This CDR3 is built from 13 residues. The germline CDR1 and CDR2 sequences are SGHDT and YYEEEE. The CDR3 spells CASSLDRATGYTF. The CDR3 nucleotides are TGTGCCAGCAGCTTGGACAGGGCGACTGGCTACACCTTC.

This chain joins TRBV12-2 and TRBJ2-7; the table's D call TRBD2 went unverified against the DNA. TRBV12-2 is flagged as a pseudogene. CDR3 length: 14 amino acids. CDR3 DNA: TGTGCAAGTCGTCAGACTAGGAAGAGATTCGAGCAGTACTTC. It translates to CASRQTRKRFEQYF.

This clonotype was seen repeatedly, ten times or more. V usage is TRBV27 and J usage is TRBJ2-5, with D hard to call. The germline gives CDR1 MNHEY, CDR2 SMNVEV (reference sequence). Trimming took 6 bases from V and 4 from J, leaving 15 bases between them. This CDR3 contains 14 residues. This CDR3 is CASRGGGVLETQYF. CDR3 bases: TGTGCCAGCAGAGGCGGCGGAGTCCTAGAGACCCAGTACTTC.

The rearrangement uses TRBV5-1 and TRBJ1-1; 10 nucleotides agree with TRBD1. J was trimmed by 8 bases and V by 1 base; bases with no gene match: 8. Germline values: CDR1 SGHRS, CDR2 YFSETQ. There are 15 residues in the CDR3. In DNA, the CDR3 is TGCGCCAGCAGCTTGTACTTGTCGGGACAGGGGGAAGCTTTCTTT. It codes for CASSLYLSGQGEAFF.

Notes on this clonotype: This could be a read error, since a much larger clone is one nucleotide away. The rearrangement joins TRBV7-9 to TRBJ2-2; TRBD1 is a possible D gene (5 bases). CDR3 length: 16 amino acids. Germline V gives CDR1 SEHNR, CDR2 FQNEAQ (reference sequence). The CDR3, as DNA: TGTGCCAGCACCTTACAGGCTGGACGAGGCACCGGGGAGCTGTTTTTT. This sequence encodes CASTLQAGRGTGELFF. The whole variable domain, filled in from reference TRBV7-9 and TRBJ2-2, reads DTGVSQNPRHKITKRGQNVTFRCDPISEHNRLYWYRQTLGQGPEFLTYFQNEAQLEKSRLLSDRFSAERPKGSFSTLEIQRTEQGDSAMYLCASTLQAGRGTGELFFGEGSRLTVL.

Ten or more counts support this clonotype. The chain joins TRBV7-2 to TRBJ2-3; D uncertain. The germline V and J ends were trimmed by 3 bases and 4 bases, with 5 bases remaining between them. CDR3 size: 12 residues. Per the germline V gene, CDR1 is SGHTA and CDR2 is FQGNSA. DNA for the CDR3: TGTGCCAGCAGCTTCTCGGCAGATACGCAGTATTTT. Protein product: CASSFSADTQYF.

In this sample, this clonotype turned up a few times. The CDR3 spells CASSHGTGGLAQQYF. The CDR3 DNA sequence: TGTGCCAGCTCACACGGGACAGGGGGACTAGCGCAACAGTACTTC. The J gene is TRBJ2-4, the V gene TRBV18, with D possibly TRBD1 on 11 matching bases. Germline V gives CDR1 KGHSH, CDR2 LQKENI. Between the trimmed V and J ends, which lost 4 bases and 13 bases, there was a span of 23 bases. This CDR3 region has 15 residues.

This CDR3 is CASSLGGTHKVLTF. The CDR3 region has the DNA TGTGCCAGCAGCTTAGGCGGGACCCATAAAGTCCTGACTTTC. The J gene is TRBJ2-6, the V gene TRBV7-2, with TRBD2 as a possible D gene (6 bases). V was trimmed by 1 base and J by 13 bases, leaving 14 bases between them. Germline lookup yields CDR1 SGHTA and CDR2 FQGNSA. This CDR3 is built from 14 residues. The full variable domain, with the rest looked up from reference TRBV7-2 and TRBJ2-6, is GAGVSQSPSNKVTEKGKDVELRCDPISGHTALYWYRQSLGQGLEFLIYFQGNSAPDKSGLPSDRFSAERTGGSVSTLTIQRTQQEDSAVYLCASSLGGTHKVLTFGAGSRLTVL.